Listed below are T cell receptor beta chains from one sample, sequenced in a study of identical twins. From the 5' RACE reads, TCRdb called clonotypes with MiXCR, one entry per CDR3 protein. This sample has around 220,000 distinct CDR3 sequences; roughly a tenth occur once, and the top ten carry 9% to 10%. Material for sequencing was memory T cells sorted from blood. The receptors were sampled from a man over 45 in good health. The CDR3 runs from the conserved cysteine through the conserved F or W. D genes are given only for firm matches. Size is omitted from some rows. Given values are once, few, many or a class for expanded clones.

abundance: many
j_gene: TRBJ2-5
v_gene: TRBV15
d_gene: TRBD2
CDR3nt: TGTGCCACCGGGCTAGCGGGGGGATCGGAGACCCAGTACTTC
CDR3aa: CATGLAGGSETQYF

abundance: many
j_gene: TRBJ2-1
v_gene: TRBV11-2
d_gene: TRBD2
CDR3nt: TGTGCCAGCAGCCCTGGCTTTCCGGGACTAGCGGGAGGAAACAATGAGCAGTTCTTC
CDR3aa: CASSPGFPGLAGGNNEQFF

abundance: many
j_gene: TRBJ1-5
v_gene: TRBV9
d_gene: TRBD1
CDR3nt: TGTGCCAGCAGCGATGGACAGGGGTTTGATCAGCCCCAGCATTTT
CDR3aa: CASSDGQGFDQPQHF

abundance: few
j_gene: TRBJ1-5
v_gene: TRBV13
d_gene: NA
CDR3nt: TGTGCCAGCAGCTTGGGTTACAGGCAGCCCCAGCATTTT
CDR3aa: CASSLGYRQPQHF

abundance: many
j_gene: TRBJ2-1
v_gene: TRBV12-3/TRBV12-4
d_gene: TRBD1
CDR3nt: TGTGCCAGCAGGGGGACAGCTTACAATGAGCAGTTCTTC
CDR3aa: CASRGTAYNEQFF

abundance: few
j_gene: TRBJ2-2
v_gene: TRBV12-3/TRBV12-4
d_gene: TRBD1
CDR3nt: TGTGCCAGCAGCGGACAGGGGGCCTGGGAGCTGTTTTTT
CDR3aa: CASSGQGAWELFF

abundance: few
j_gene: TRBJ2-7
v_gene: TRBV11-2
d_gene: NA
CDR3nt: TGTGCCAGCAGTCTGTCCGCGTCCTACGAGCAGTACTTC
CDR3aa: CASSLSASYEQYF

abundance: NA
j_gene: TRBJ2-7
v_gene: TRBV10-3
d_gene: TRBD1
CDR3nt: TGTGCCATCAGTGGTGGGGTCCAGGGGGCCTACGAGCAGTACTTC
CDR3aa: CAISGGVQGAYEQYF

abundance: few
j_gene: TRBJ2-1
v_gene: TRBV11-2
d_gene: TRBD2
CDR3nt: TGTGCCAGCAGCTTAGATCTGGCTAGCGGGAGGGCCGGTGAGCAGTTCTTC
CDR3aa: CASSLDLASGRAGEQFF

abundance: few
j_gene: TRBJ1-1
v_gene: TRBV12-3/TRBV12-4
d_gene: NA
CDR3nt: TGTGCCAGCAGTCCATTATTAGGGAACACTGAAGCTTTCTTT
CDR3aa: CASSPLLGNTEAFF

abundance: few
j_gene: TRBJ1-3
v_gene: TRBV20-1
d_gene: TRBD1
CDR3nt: TGCAGTGCCCGTAGACAGGGCACTCACAGGGGAAACACCATATATTTT
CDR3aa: CSARRQGTHRGNTIYF

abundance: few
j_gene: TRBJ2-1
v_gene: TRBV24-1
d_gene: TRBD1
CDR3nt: TGTGCCACCAGTGACATAAACAGGGGGAATAATGAGCAGTTCTTC
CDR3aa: CATSDINRGNNEQFF

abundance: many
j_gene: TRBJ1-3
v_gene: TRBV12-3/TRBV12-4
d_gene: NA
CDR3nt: TGTGCCAGCAGTCGAGGACAAACAGATTCTGGAAACACCATATATTTT
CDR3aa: CASSRGQTDSGNTIYF

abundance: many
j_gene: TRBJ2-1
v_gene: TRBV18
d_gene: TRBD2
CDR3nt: TGTGCCAGCTCACAGGCGGGAGTGGGTAACAATGAGCAGTTCTTC
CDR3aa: CASSQAGVGNNEQFF

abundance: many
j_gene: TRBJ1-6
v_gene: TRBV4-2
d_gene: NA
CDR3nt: TGTGCCAGCAGGCGAAGAGGGGGACCCTATAATTCACCCCTCCACTTT
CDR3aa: CASRRRGGPYNSPLHF

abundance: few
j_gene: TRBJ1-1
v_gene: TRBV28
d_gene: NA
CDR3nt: TGTGCCAGCCAAGAGAACACTGAAGCTTTCTTT
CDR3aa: CASQENTEAFF

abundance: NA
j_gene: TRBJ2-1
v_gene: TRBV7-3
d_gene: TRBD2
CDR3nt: TGTGCCAGCAGCTCTGGCGGGAGCGTATCGCGGTTCTTC
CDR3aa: CASSSGGSVSRFF

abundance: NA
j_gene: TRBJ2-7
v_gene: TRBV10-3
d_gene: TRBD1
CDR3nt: TGTGCCGTAGGGACAGGGGGGTACGAGCAGTACTTC
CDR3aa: CAVGTGGYEQYF

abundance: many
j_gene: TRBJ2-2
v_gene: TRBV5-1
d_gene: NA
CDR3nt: TGCGCCAGCAGCCAACCAAATGCCGGGGAGCTGTTTTTT
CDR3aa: CASSQPNAGELFF

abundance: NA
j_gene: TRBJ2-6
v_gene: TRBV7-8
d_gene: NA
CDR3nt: TGTGCCAGCAGCTTCATGGGGCAGGGGGGCTCTGGGGCCAACGTCCTGACTTTC
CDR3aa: CASSFMGQGGSGANVLTF

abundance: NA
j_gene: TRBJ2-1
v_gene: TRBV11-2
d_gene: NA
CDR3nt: TGTGCCAGCAGCCCCAAGACAGCAATCCCCTACAATGAGCAGTTCTTC
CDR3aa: CASSPKTAIPYNEQFF

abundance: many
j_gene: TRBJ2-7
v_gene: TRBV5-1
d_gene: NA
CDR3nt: TGCGCCAGCAGCAAGGGACCCGGGGGCTCCTACGAGCAGTACTTC
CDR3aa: CASSKGPGGSYEQYF

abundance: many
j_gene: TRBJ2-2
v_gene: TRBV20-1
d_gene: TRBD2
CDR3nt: TGCAGTGCTAGACGTCCTAGCGGACCGACCGGGGAGCTGTTTTTT
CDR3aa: CSARRPSGPTGELFF

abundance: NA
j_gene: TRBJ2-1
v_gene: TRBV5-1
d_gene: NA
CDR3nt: TGCGCCAGCAGCTTGTCAACGGGATTGAGCTCCTACAATGAGCAGTTCTTC
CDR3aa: CASSLSTGLSSYNEQFF

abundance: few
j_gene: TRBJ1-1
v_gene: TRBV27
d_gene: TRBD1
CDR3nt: TGTGCCAGCAGTTTATGGGACAGGGGCACTGAAGCTTTCTTT
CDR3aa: CASSLWDRGTEAFF

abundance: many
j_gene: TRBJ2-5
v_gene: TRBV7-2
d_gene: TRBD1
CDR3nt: TGTGCCAGCAGCTTAGGTGGACAGGGGACCCCAGAGACCCAGTACTTC
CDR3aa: CASSLGGQGTPETQYF

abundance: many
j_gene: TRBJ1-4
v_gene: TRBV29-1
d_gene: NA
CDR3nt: TGCAGCGCCGGGGACAACTTTAATGAAAAACTGTTTTTT
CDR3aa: CSAGDNFNEKLFF

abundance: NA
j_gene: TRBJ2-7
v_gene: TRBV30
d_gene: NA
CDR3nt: TGTGCCTGGTCGGGGGCTCACGAGCAGTACTTC
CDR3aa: CAWSGAHEQYF

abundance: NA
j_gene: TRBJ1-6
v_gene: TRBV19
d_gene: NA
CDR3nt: TGTGCCAGTTCCTACGGGACTGCGGATTCACCCCTCCACTTT
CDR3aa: CASSYGTADSPLHF

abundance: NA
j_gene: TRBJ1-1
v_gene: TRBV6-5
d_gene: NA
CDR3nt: TGTGCCAGCAGTTACTCGAGGGCTCAGGGAATAGCTTTCTTT
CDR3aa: CASSYSRAQGIAFF

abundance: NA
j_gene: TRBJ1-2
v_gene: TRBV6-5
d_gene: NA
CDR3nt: TGTGCCAGCAGTTACTCGAATCTGGGGTCCTATGGCTACACCTTC
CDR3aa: CASSYSNLGSYGYTF

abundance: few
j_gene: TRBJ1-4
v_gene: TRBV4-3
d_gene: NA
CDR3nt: TGCGCCAGCAGCCGAATGGAGCGGGGGCCGACAAATGAAAAACTGTTTTTT
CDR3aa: CASSRMERGPTNEKLFF

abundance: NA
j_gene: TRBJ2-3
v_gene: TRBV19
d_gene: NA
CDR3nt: TGTGCCAGTAGTCAGAGCACAGATACGCAGTATTTT
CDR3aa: CASSQSTDTQYF

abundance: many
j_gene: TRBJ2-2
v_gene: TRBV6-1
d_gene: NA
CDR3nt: TGTGCCAGCAGTGTTGGCAGCCTCAACACCGGGGAGCTGTTTTTT
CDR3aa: CASSVGSLNTGELFF

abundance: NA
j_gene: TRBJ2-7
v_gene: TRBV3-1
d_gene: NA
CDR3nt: TGTGCCAGCAGCCAAGATCCCCAGCGGGTATACGAGCAGTACTTC
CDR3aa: CASSQDPQRVYEQYF

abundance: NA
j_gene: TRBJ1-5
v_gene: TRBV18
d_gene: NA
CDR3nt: TGTGCCAGCTCACAAGGGATCGATCAGCCCCAGCATTTT
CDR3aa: CASSQGIDQPQHF

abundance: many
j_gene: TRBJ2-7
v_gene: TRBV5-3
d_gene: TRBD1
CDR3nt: TGTGCCAGTTCCCGGGACAGCAACTTTAATACCTACGAGCAGTACTTC
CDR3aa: CASSRDSNFNTYEQYF

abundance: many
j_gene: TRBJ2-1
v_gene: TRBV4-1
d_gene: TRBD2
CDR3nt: TGCGCCAGCAGCCCAGTAGCGGGGGGGCCCTACAATGAGCAGTTCTTC
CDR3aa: CASSPVAGGPYNEQFF

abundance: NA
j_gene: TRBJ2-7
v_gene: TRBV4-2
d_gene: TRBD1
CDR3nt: TGTGCCAGCAGCCAAGAGGAGGAAGGGGGCTATTACGAGCAGTACTTC
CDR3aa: CASSQEEEGGYYEQYF

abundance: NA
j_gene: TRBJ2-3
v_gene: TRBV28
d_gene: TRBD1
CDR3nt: TGTGCCAGCATCCCGACAGGGGGGGTAGATACGCAGTATTTT
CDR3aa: CASIPTGGVDTQYF

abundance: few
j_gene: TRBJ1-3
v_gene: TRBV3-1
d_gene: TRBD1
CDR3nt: TGTGCCAGCAGCCAAGGATTCGATGGACAGGGTGGAAACACCATATATTTT
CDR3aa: CASSQGFDGQGGNTIYF

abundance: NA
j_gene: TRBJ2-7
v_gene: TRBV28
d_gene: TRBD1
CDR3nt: TGTGCCAGCAGGGACAGGGAGAACCTCTACGAGCAGTACTTC
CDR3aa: CASRDRENLYEQYF

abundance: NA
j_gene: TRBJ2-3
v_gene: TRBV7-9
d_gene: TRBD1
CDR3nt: TGTGCCAGCAGCCAGGGGACAGGGTCGCTCCTCACAGATACGCAGTATTTT
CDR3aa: CASSQGTGSLLTDTQYF

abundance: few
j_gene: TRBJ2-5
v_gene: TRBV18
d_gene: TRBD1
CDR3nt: TGTGCCAGCTCCCCTTTTGGGACAGGAGAGACCCAGTACTTC
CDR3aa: CASSPFGTGETQYF

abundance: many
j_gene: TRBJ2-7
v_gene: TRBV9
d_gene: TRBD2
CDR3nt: TGTGCCAGCAGTTCGGGGGGGTTTACCTACGAGCAGTACTTC
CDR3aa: CASSSGGFTYEQYF